Below, 10 T cell receptor beta chains from the same sample are listed, as sequenced in a study of shared clonotypes between healthy human individuals. Clones were read by immunoSEQ multiplex PCR, and TCRdb kept only the in-frame ones, dropping some. The data show 2,500,000 or so clones, with approximately 93% seen just once and 0.36% held by the top ten. Sequenced material: naive CD4+ T cells from PBMCs. Described subset: CD45RA+ positively selected. These receptors originate from a man in his late teens or twenties in good health. Some clones in this sample may be carry-over from other donors' samples.

The CDR3 loop reads CASSYHLPTSQNEQFF. CDR3 DNA: TGTGCCAGCAGCTACCACCTGCCGACTAGCCAGAATGAGCAGTTCTTC. J is TRBJ2-1 and V is TRBV11-2; the match to TRBD2 covers 7 bases. Germline CDR1 and CDR2: SGHAT and FQNNGV. This CDR3 has 16 amino acids. V dropped 4 bases and J dropped 7; count of bases not matched to a gene: 13.

The J gene is TRBJ2-7, the V gene TRBV27; no firm D call. V was clipped by 2 bases and J by 0 bases, with 14 bases between them. Germline lookup yields CDR1 MNHEY and CDR2 SMNVEV (reference sequence). The CDR3 extends over 16 amino acids. In nucleotides, the CDR3 is TGTGCCAGCAGTTTAGTTGTGCCCTTAAGCTCCTACGAGCAGTACTTC. Translated: CASSLVVPLSSYEQYF.

The gene calls are TRBV6-6 and TRBJ2-2, with D perhaps given as TRBD1 or TRBD2 (5 bases each). Trimming stripped 6 bases from V and 4 bases from J, with 12 bases between. Germline V gene lookup returns CDR1 MNHNY and CDR2 SVGAGI (reference sequence). There are 14 residues in the CDR3. The CDR3 region is CASSNRDLTGELFF. The CDR3 bases are TGTGCCAGCAGCAACCGGGACCTCACCGGGGAGCTGTTTTTT.

The V gene is TRBV7-3, the J gene TRBJ2-2; either TRBD1 or TRBD2 may fit D (6 bases each). Germline assignment: CDR1 SGHTA and CDR2 FQGTGA. Trimming took off 5 bases at V and 4 bases at J, with 11 bases between the two ends. The CDR3 spans 14 residues. CDR3 DNA sequence: TGTGCCAGCAGCCTCGGGGGCGGCACCGGGGAGCTGTTTTTT. Translation gives CASSLGGGTGELFF.

CDR3 bases: TGTGCCACCAGCATTAATAGCAATCAGCCCCAGCATTTT. Residues: CATSINSNQPQHF. The chain links TRBV15 to TRBJ1-5; D remains unclear. Trimming stripped 4 bases from V and 0 bases from J, with 4 bases between. CDR1 is LNHNV and CDR2 is YYDKDF in the germline V gene (reference sequence). This CDR3 is 13 amino acids long.

The CDR3 is CASSLQGNTIYF. CDR3 nucleotide sequence: TGTGCCAGCAGTTTACAGGGCAACACCATATATTTT. This sequence joins TRBV13 and TRBJ1-3, with D maybe TRBD1 (6 bases). CDR1 PRHDT and CDR2 FYEKMQ come from the germline V gene (reference sequence). This CDR3 has 12 amino acids. The V end was cut by 6 bases, the J end by 7 bases, with 10 bases between. Full variable domain (outside the CDR3, taken from reference TRBV13 and TRBJ1-3): AAGVIQSPRHLIKEKRETATLKCYPIPRHDTVYWYQQGPGQDPQFLISFYEKMQSDKGSIPDRFSAQQFSDYHSELNMSSLELGDSALYFCASSLQGNTIYFGEGSWLTVV.

The chain has TRBV5-1 and TRBJ2-6, with D hard to call. Per germline, CDR1 SGHRS and CDR2 YFSETQ. This CDR3 has 13 amino acids. V was clipped by 4 bases and J by 2 bases, with 4 bases between them. The CDR3 nucleotides read TGCGCCAGCAGCACGCCTGGGGCCAACGTCCTGACTTTC. Translating it yields CASSTPGANVLTF. Full variable domain (remainder filled in from reference TRBV5-1 and TRBJ2-6): KAGVTQTPRYLIKTRGQQVTLSCSPISGHRSVSWYQQTPGQGLQFLFEYFSETQRNKGNFPGRFSGRQFSNSRSEMNVSTLELGDSALYLCASSTPGANVLTFGAGSRLTVL.

The chain is built from TRBV27 and TRBJ1-5, with a tentative D call TRBD1 (5 bases). The CDR3 is made up of 13 amino acids. The germline CDR1 and CDR2 sequences are MNHEY and SMNVEV (reference sequence). V was trimmed by 5 bases and J by 7 bases, leaving 12 bases between them. The CDR3 region is CASSLRVGQPQHF. The CDR3 DNA sequence: TGTGCCAGCAGTCTCAGGGTAGGCCAGCCCCAGCATTTT.

The chain recombines TRBV7-3 with TRBJ2-3, with D perhaps TRBD2 (6 bases). Germline V gene data show CDR1 as SGHTA and CDR2 as FQGTGA. With 2 bases removed from V and 15 bases from J, the gap between germline ends came to 15 bases. This CDR3 has 12 residues. DNA of the CDR3: TGTGCCAGCAGCTTAGAGACGGGAGTAATCTATTTT. It specifies CASSLETGVIYF.

The V call is TRBV5-1, the J call TRBJ2-2, with 8 bases aligning to TRBD1. The germline gives CDR1 SGHRS, CDR2 YFSETQ. J was trimmed by 4 bases and V by 4 bases; bases with no gene match: 6. CDR3 length: 15 amino acids. This chain's CDR3 is CASSDGQGGTGELFF. CDR3 bases: TGCGCCAGCAGCGACGGACAGGGCGGCACCGGGGAGCTGTTTTTT.